This T cell receptor (beta chain) was captured by sequencing in a study of blood T cell repertoires in COVID-19 (dated by TCRdb to the early 2020s). For context, the study as a whole: Collaborator samples came from the United States, Italy and Spain and covered acute and convalescent phases of COVID-19. The material from the prospective study consisted of cDNA or gDNA derived from T cells, B-cell-depleted T cells, or PBMCs. Deeply sampled blood TCRbeta repertoires from subjects exposed to, actively infected with, or recovered from COVID-19 were included in the dataset. The repertoires were released in a freely available public database intended as a resource for research on the immune response to SARS-CoV-2. The samples were drawn from the first 160 participants of the ongoing ImmuneRACE study and from 1,254 subjects provided by 6 global collaborators. A de-identified subject ID, COVID-19 status, age in years and sex were almost always included in the sample metadata. Where HLA class I and class II types were available, the types were taken from metadata supplied by the sample provider, not from assay-based typing.

Whole blood was collected in K2EDTA tubes by collaborating institutions according to the institutions' own protocols. Collaborator samples were shipped for TCRbeta analysis as frozen whole blood, isolated PBMCs, or DNA extracted from either sample type. TCRbeta CDR3 regions were amplified from genomic DNA by means of the immunoSEQ Assay, a bias-controlled multiplex PCR. The study's processing was this. Within the assay, amplification of reference gene primers was used to estimate how many nucleated cells each sample contained. To quantify the absolute abundance of each unique TCRbeta CDR3 rearrangement, sequence reads were collapsed and filtered. For each sample, productive Simpson clonality was calculated by taking the square root of Simpson's diversity index across productive rearrangements. TCRdb took this table from immuneACCESS and kept in-frame rearrangements with V and J called. Such tables lack part of the clones; where checked against another copy, unresolved V genes explain under half of the gap, and the rest is unexplained. V and J calls and clone size come straight from that table; D and trimming were deduced from the DNA. The sample yields about 110,000 clones; 88% were counted once. Jointly, the top ten make up 3% to 3.5% of the sample.

Study-wide findings and limitations: The amount of clinical and demographic metadata varied by source and participant and was provided uncurated.

On this clone itself: There is no known antigen for this receptor. Base qualities are missing; no much larger clone stands one base away.

CDR1 MDHEN and CDR2 SYDVKM were looked up in the germline V gene. The CDR3, from cysteine to phenylalanine, totals 16 residues. Solely the CDR3 DNA is kept, with 48 bases framed from the first base. Compared with germline, V lacks 6 bases and J lacks 2 bases; bases without a gene match: 12. The receptor was derived from a woman in her 50s with acute or convalescent COVID-19. The specimen sequenced was peripheral blood. The rearrangement joined TRBV28 to TRBJ2-7, and TRBD1 aligns with 8 junction nucleotides. The CDR3 protein sequence reads: CASSPVGTGRPYEQYF. The nucleotide sequence is given as TGTGCCAGCAGCCCTGTTGGGACAGGTCGCCCCTACGAGCAGTACTTC.